Sequencing of this T cell receptor (beta chain) was carried out in a study of shared clonotypes between healthy human individuals. Background on the study: Plates per donor: three CD4 naive, three CD4 memory, two CD8 naive, one CD8 memory.

The CDR3 loop spans 15 amino acids. V was trimmed by 0 bases and J by 5 bases, leaving 13 bases between them. The germline V gene encodes CDR1 MNHNS and CDR2 SASEGT. In the naive CD8 group, cells lacked CD45RO and were positively selected for CCR7, so terminally differentiated effector memory CD45RA+ cells were left out. Donors comprised only Caucasian adults living in Nashville, Tennessee. Notes on the study in general: Against clonotypes common to all four donors, non-shared ones had lower generation probabilities.

Investigators spread the genomic DNA of each subset evenly over several immunoSEQ plates. Using immunoSEQ multiplex PCR, the repertoire was profiled, and TCRdb retains in-frame clones only, with some absent. The sample lists 1.5 million to 2.5 million clones; about 95% were seen once. Notes on this clone: What it binds is unknown.

This TCR was recovered from a young man in good health. Sequenced sample: naive CD8+ T cells sorted from blood. The chain couples TRBV6-1 to TRBJ1-1, with D unresolved. The CDR3 loop reads CASSEAPSGGTEAFF. CDR3 DNA: TGTGCCAGCAGTGAAGCGCCTTCAGGAGGGACTGAAGCTTTCTTT.